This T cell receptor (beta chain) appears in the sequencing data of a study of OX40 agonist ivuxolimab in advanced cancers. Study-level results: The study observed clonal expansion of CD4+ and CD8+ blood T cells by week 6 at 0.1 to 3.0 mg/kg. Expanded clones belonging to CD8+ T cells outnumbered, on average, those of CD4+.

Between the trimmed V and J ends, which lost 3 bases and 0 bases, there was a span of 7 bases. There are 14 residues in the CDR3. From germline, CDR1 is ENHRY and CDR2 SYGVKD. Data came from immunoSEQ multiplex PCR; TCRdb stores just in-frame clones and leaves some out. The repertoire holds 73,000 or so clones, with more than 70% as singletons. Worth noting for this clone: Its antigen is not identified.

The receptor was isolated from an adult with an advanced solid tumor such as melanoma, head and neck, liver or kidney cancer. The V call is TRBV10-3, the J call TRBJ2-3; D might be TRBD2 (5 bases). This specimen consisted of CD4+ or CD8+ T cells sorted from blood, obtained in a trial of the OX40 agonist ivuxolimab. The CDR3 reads CAISDRGSTDTQYF. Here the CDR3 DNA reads TGTGCCATCAGTGACCGGGGAAGCACAGATACGCAGTATTTT.